These T cell receptor beta chains were read from a single sample in a study of blood T cell repertoires in COVID-19. Some clones are missing from TCRdb's copy, which holds only in-frame ones; the method was immunoSEQ multiplex PCR. The data show about 140,000 clones, roughly 79% seen once. The sequenced sample was PBMCs or T cells enriched from blood (not recorded which). The receptors come from a woman in her forties or fifties who had recovered from COVID-19. CDR3s include the opening cysteine and the closing phenylalanine or tryptophan. Each record gives: D gene, J gene, clone size, V gene, CDR3 protein, CDR3 DNA. A D gene is named only where the DNA matches it firmly. The listing skips clone size in some rows; elsewhere it reads once, few, many or a size class.

>.|TRBJ1-2|.|TRBV5-1
CASSLGVQDGYTF
TGCGCCAGCAGCTTGGGTGTGCAGGATGGCTACACCTTC
>.|TRBJ1-2|.|TRBV5-1
CASSLYDKIYGYTF
TGCGCCAGCAGCTTGTATGACAAGATCTATGGCTACACCTTC
>TRBD1|TRBJ2-3|.|TRBV7-3
CASSPTGAPPDTQYF
TGTGCCAGCAGCCCGACAGGGGCCCCGCCAGATACGCAGTATTTT
>.|TRBJ1-4|.|TRBV5-1
CASSLGGGRAEKLFF
TGCGCCAGCAGCTTGGGAGGAGGACGAGCTGAAAAACTGTTTTTT
>.|TRBJ2-5|.|TRBV19
CASSLSSGYQETQYF
TGTGCCAGTAGTCTCTCGTCAGGATACCAAGAGACCCAGTACTTC
>.|TRBJ1-5|few|TRBV18
CASSPPGIERNQPQHF
TGTGCCAGCTCACCGCCGGGGATCGAGAGAAATCAGCCCCAGCATTTT
>.|TRBJ1-1|.|TRBV13
CASSLRGDLNTEAFF
TGTGCCAGCAGCCTCAGGGGAGACTTGAACACTGAAGCTTTCTTT
>.|TRBJ1-5|few|TRBV19
CASSSGTYRAGNQPQHF
TGTGCCAGTAGTTCCGGGACTTATAGAGCGGGCAATCAGCCCCAGCATTTT
>.|TRBJ1-2|.|TRBV19
CASSTTRVMNYGYTF
TGTGCCAGTAGTACCACCAGGGTTATGAACTATGGCTACACCTTC
>.|TRBJ2-5|.|TRBV9
CASSVEGTQRWETQYF
TGTGCCAGCAGCGTAGAGGGGACACAGCGCTGGGAGACCCAGTACTTC
>.|TRBJ1-4|.|TRBV6-5
CASSYDGAVKLF
TGTGCCAGCAGTTACGATGGGGCAGTAAAGCTTTTT
>TRBD2|TRBJ2-5|.|TRBV7-9
CASRSSGPGETQYF
TGTGCCAGCAGGTCTAGCGGTCCTGGAGAGACCCAGTACTTC
>TRBD2|TRBJ2-2|.|TRBV19
CASSISSGDTGELFF
TGTGCCAGTAGTATCTCTAGCGGGGACACCGGGGAGCTGTTTTTT
>TRBD2|TRBJ2-2|.|TRBV7-8
CASSVSGIRAGELFF
TGTGCCAGCAGCGTTAGCGGGATTCGGGCCGGGGAGCTGTTTTTT
>TRBD1|TRBJ1-1|few|TRBV6-5
CASIGDSNTEAFF
TGTGCCAGCATCGGGGACAGCAACACTGAAGCTTTCTTT
>.|TRBJ2-2|.|TRBV7-7
CASSPQAGEFTGELFF
TGTGCTAGCAGCCCCCAGGCCGGGGAATTCACCGGGGAGCTGTTTTTT